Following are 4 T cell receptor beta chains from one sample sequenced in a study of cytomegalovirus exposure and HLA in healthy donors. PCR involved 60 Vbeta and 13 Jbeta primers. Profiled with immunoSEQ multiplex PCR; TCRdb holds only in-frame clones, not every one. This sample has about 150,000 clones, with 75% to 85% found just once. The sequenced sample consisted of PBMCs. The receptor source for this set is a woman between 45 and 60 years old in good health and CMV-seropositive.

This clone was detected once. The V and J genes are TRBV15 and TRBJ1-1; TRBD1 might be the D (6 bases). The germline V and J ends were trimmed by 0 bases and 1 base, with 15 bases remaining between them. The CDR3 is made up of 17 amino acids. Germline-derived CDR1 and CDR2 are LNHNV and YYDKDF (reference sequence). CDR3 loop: CATSRDGRGRGNTEAFF. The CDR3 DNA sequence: TGTGCCACCAGCAGAGATGGCAGGGGCAGGGGGAACACTGAAGCTTTCTTT. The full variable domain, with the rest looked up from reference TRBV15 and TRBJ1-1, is DAMVIQNPRYQVTQFGKPVTLSCSQTLNHNVMYWYQQKSSQAPKLLFHYYDKDFNNEADTPDNFQSRRPNTSFCFLDIRSPGLGDTAMYLCATSRDGRGRGNTEAFFGQGTRLTVV.

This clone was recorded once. The CDR3 DNA reads as TGTGCCAGCAGGCAGGGACAGCGGACACTAGAGACCCAGTACTTC. Translated: CASRQGQRTLETQYF. The rearrangement joins TRBV6-6 to TRBJ2-5; 7 bases are a match to TRBD1. Germline V gene data show CDR1 as MNHNY and CDR2 as SVGAGI (reference sequence). The CDR3 is made up of 15 amino acids. V lost 6 bases, J lost 4 bases, and 11 bases stayed unmatched.

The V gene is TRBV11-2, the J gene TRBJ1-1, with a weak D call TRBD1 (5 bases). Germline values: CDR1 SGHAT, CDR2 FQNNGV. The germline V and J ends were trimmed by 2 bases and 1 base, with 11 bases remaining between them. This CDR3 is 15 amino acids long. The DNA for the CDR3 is TGTGCCAGCAGCTTATCTGGCACAGGGAACACTGAAGCTTTCTTT. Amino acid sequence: CASSLSGTGNTEAFF.

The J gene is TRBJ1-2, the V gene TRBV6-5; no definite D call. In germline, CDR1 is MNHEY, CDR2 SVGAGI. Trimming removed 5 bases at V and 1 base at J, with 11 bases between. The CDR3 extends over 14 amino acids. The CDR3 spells CASSVRGSNYGYTF. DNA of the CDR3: TGTGCCAGCAGTGTCCGAGGGAGTAACTATGGCTACACCTTC.